One T cell receptor (beta chain) is described in this entry. These data originate in a study of T cell changes during pregnancy in multiple sclerosis. TCRdb's table, derived via immunoSEQ multiplex PCR, lists solely in-frame clones and lacks some. The sample shows approximately 74,000 clones, 75% to 90% of them seen only once. Trimming stripped 4 bases from V and 4 bases from J, with 10 bases between. Germline lookup yields CDR1 WNHNN and CDR2 SYGVQD (reference sequence). CDR3 length equals 13 residues. The chain recombines TRBV10-1 with TRBJ1-1; D gene ambiguous. This specimen consisted of peripheral blood, obtained before pregnancy. This receptor was taken from a female donor with multiple sclerosis, enrolled in a pregnancy study. DNA for the CDR3: TGCGCCAGCAGTGGGGCTATGAGCACTGAAGCTTTCTTT. Translating it yields CASSGAMSTEAFF.